This entry concerns a single T cell receptor beta chain. Source study methods: Scientists estimated how many nucleated cells there were by amplifying reference gene primers. Clones were read by immunoSEQ multiplex PCR, and TCRdb kept only the in-frame ones, dropping some. V, J and clone size were drawn from that table, and D and trimming were deduced from the DNA. This sample carries more than 50,000 clones, roughly 74% of them seen once, and the ten largest clones take under 30%. The CDR3 is made up of 15 amino acids. The V gene's germline CDR1 is SGHTA and CDR2 FQGNSA. V lost 2 bases, J lost 2 bases, and 9 bases lay in between. This sample is drawn from a study of blood T cell repertoires in COVID-19. Background on the study: Samples of COVID-19 (acute and convalescent) were obtained from the United States, Italy and Spain. T cells, B-cell-depleted T cells, or PBMCs provided the cDNA or gDNA that served as material.

Source material: peripheral blood. This sequence joins TRBV7-2 and TRBJ2-2; no clear D gene. The TCR was taken from a woman older than 75 with acute or convalescent COVID-19. CDR3 nucleotide sequence: TGTGCCAGCAGCTTAAGGCAGGCAAACACCGGGGAGCTGTTTTTT. This codes for CASSLRQANTGELFF.